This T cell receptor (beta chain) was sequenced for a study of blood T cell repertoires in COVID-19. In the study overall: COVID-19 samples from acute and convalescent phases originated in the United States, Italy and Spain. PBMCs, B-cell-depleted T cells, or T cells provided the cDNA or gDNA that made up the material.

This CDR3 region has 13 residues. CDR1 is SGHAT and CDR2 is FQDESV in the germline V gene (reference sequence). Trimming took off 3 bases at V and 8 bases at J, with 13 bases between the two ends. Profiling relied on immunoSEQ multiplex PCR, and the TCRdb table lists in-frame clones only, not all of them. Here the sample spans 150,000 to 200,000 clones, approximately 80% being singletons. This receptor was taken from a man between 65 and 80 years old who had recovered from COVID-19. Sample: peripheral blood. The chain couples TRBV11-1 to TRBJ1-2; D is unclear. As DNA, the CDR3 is TGTGCCAGCAGCTTCGAACAGAGTGGGGGCTACACCTTC. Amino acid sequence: CASSFEQSGGYTF. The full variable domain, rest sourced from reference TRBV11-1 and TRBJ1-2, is EAEVAQSPRYKITEKSQAVAFWCDPISGHATLYWYRQILGQGPELLVQFQDESVVDDSQLPKDRFSAERLKGVDSTLKIQPAELGDSAMYLCASSFEQSGGYTFGSGTRLTVV.